The source of this T cell receptor beta chain is a study of T cell responses to AZD1222 COVID-19 vaccine. CDR1 and CDR2 from the germline V gene are LNHDA and SQIVND (reference sequence). V was clipped by 8 bases and J by 2 bases, with 19 bases between them. The CDR3 spans 16 residues. Sequencing used immunoSEQ multiplex PCR; TCRdb keeps in-frame clones, though not all of them. The data show approximately 97,000 clones, more than 85% seen once. Overall study results and limits: Compared with day 0, the breadth and depth of the Spike-specific TCR repertoire rose significantly after two doses of AZD1222.

As to this clone: Its antigen is as yet unknown.

The rearrangement uses TRBV19 and TRBJ2-1, with D perhaps matching TRBD2 (5 bases). The source is an adult in good health. The specimen comprised peripheral blood, sampled on day 0 of AZD1222 vaccination. In DNA form, the CDR3 reads TGTGCCAGTGGTGGAGGCCGGGCGGAGCCCTACAATGAGCAGTTCTTC. Its translation: CASGGGRAEPYNEQFF.